A single sample gave rise to the 26 T cell receptor beta chains below, sequenced in a study of shared clonotypes between healthy human individuals. Sequenced by immunoSEQ multiplex PCR; TCRdb stores in-frame clones only, minus some. The repertoire consists of fewer than 1.8 million clones, with approximately 98.5% occurring once and the leading ten covering roughly 0.36%. The sample consisted of naive CD4+ T cells sorted from blood. As for subset: CD45RA+ positively selected. These receptors were obtained from a man aged 30-40 years in good health.

V and J are TRBV20-1 and TRBJ2-1; possible D gene TRBD2, 5 bases. V shed 6 bases and J shed 12 bases, with 15 bases lying between them. The length of the CDR3 is 11 residues. Per germline, CDR1 DFQATT and CDR2 SNEGSKA (reference sequence). CDR3 protein: CSARTGSGQFF. As DNA, the CDR3 is TGCAGTGCCAGAACCGGAAGCGGGCAGTTCTTC.

A single count supports this clone. V and J are TRBV5-1 and TRBJ1-4; maybe TRBD1 (6 bases). The CDR3 covers 15 residues. Germline V gene sequence: CDR1 SGHRS, CDR2 YFSETQ. With 4 bases removed from V and 7 bases from J, the gap between germline ends came to 17 bases. CDR3 in DNA: TGCGCCAGCAGCCGAAACAGGGCGGATGGTGAAAAACTGTTTTTT. It yields the protein CASSRNRADGEKLFF.

The V call is TRBV5-4, the J call TRBJ2-1, with D perhaps matching TRBD2 (6 bases). The germline V gene encodes CDR1 SGHNT and CDR2 YYREEE (reference sequence). There are 15 residues in the CDR3. The V end was cut by 0 bases, the J end by 1 base, with 8 bases between. DNA for the CDR3: TGTGCCAGCAGCTTGGCGGGGACTTCCTACAATGAGCAGTTCTTC. As protein: CASSLAGTSYNEQFF.

The chain carries TRBV7-2 and TRBJ2-7; D is possibly TRBD2 (5 bases). The CDR3 loop spans 15 amino acids. Trimming pared 4 bases from V and 2 bases from J, leaving 15 bases between. The V gene's germline CDR1 is SGHTA and CDR2 FQGNSA. The DNA of the CDR3 is TGTGCCAGCAGCTCCCGAGGCGGGCGGACCTACGAGCAGTACTTC. Its protein product is CASSSRGGRTYEQYF.

This clone has just one count. This rearrangement joins TRBV5-1 to TRBJ1-1; TRBD1 matches at 8 bases. The CDR3 runs 16 residues. Germline lookup yields CDR1 SGHRS and CDR2 YFSETQ. Trimming took 4 bases from V and 0 from J; bases not matched to a gene: 8. The CDR3 is CASSVGTGFMNTEAFF. CDR3 sequence (DNA): TGCGCCAGCAGCGTAGGGACAGGTTTCATGAACACTGAAGCTTTCTTT. Using reference TRBV5-1 and TRBJ1-1 for the parts outside the CDR3, the full variable domain is KAGVTQTPRYLIKTRGQQVTLSCSPISGHRSVSWYQQTPGQGLQFLFEYFSETQRNKGNFPGRFSGRQFSNSRSEMNVSTLELGDSALYLCASSVGTGFMNTEAFFGQGTRLTVV.

CDR3 sequence reads: CASSYGHLSYEQYF. The CDR3 DNA is TGTGCCAGCAGTTACGGGCACCTATCCTACGAGCAGTACTTC. V and J are TRBV6-6 and TRBJ2-7, with D uncertain. Per the germline V gene, CDR1 is MNHNY and CDR2 is SVGAGI (reference sequence). The CDR3 runs to 14 residues. V lost 2 bases, J lost 1 base, and 9 bases lay in between.

The chain couples TRBV25-1 to TRBJ2-7, with unresolved D. The germline V gene encodes CDR1 MGHDK and CDR2 SYGVNS. This CDR3 contains 15 residues. Between the trimmed V and J ends, which lost 3 bases and 3 bases, there was a span of 15 bases. DNA for the CDR3: TGTGCCAGCAGTGATTTTAGGACCGATGACTACGAGCAGTACTTC. Its protein product is CASSDFRTDDYEQYF.

The rearrangement joins TRBV6-5 to TRBJ2-7, with D maybe TRBD1 (6 bases). The CDR3 is 13 residues long. The germline gives CDR1 MNHEY, CDR2 SVGAGI. Trimming pared 2 bases from V and 5 bases from J, leaving 10 bases between. The CDR3 reads CASSYRGIDEQYF. The CDR3 nucleotides read TGTGCCAGCAGTTACAGGGGGATCGACGAGCAGTACTTC.

This chain uses TRBV4-1 with TRBJ2-2; TRBD2 matches 13 bases. Trimming cost V 3 bases and J 5 bases; bases outside gene matches: 6. Germline lookup yields CDR1 MGHRA and CDR2 YSYEKL. The CDR3 consists of 17 residues. The chain's CDR3 is CASSHYGLAGVTGELFF. The CDR3 DNA is TGCGCCAGCAGCCATTATGGACTAGCGGGAGTTACCGGGGAGCTGTTTTTT.

The V gene is TRBV7-8, the J gene TRBJ2-7; 7 nucleotides align to TRBD1. This CDR3 spans 14 amino acids. The V gene's germline CDR1 is SGHVS and CDR2 FQNEAQ. The V gene end was trimmed by 4 bases and the J gene end by 5 bases; junction bases not matched to a gene: 8. The CDR3 DNA is TGTGCCAGCAGCTCTTATGACAGGGCTGACGAGCAGTACTTC. Protein: CASSSYDRADEQYF.

This sequence joins TRBV18 and TRBJ2-3; D may be TRBD1 (5 bases). The V end lost 6 bases, the J end lost 2 bases, and 12 bases lay between the germline ends. The V gene's germline CDR1 is KGHSH and CDR2 LQKENI. This CDR3 comprises 14 residues. Written as DNA, the CDR3 is TGTGCCAGCTCCCTTTCAGGGTTCACAGATACGCAGTATTTT. This translates into CASSLSGFTDTQYF.

The chain has TRBV9 and TRBJ2-3; maybe TRBD2 (5 bases). The CDR3 runs 15 residues. The V gene lost 4 bases and the J gene lost 3 bases, with 15 bases spanning the gap. Germline loops: CDR1 SGDLS, CDR2 YYNGEE. The CDR3, as DNA: TGTGCCAGCAGCACCCTTCAAGGGAGAACAGATACGCAGTATTTT. Protein sequence: CASSTLQGRTDTQYF.

The CDR3 loop is CASSGTGNEQFF. The CDR3 coding sequence is TGTGCCAGCTCAGGGACAGGGAATGAGCAGTTCTTC. V is TRBV18 and J is TRBJ2-1, with TRBD1 matching over 9 bases. The CDR3 has 12 amino acids. The germline gives CDR1 KGHSH, CDR2 LQKENI. Germline trimming cut 5 bases from V and 7 bases from J; bases unmatched to any gene: 0.

CDR3 DNA sequence: TGTGCCAGCAGCGAGGGGGTAGGGGCCTACGAGCAGTACTTC. It codes for CASSEGVGAYEQYF. The genes are TRBV2 and TRBJ2-7; D might be TRBD1 (6 bases). CDR3 length equals 14 residues. Trimming removed 6 bases from V and 2 bases from J, with 14 bases in between. Germline V CDR1 and CDR2: SNHLY, FYNNEI.

The count of this clone is one. CDR3 sequence: CASSYQGISNEKLFF. The DNA of the CDR3 is TGTGCCAGCAGTTACCAAGGGATATCTAATGAAAAACTGTTTTTT. The chain employs TRBV6-5 and TRBJ1-4; D is undetermined. CDR1 and CDR2 from the germline V gene are MNHEY and SVGAGI. The CDR3 runs to 15 residues. V was shortened by 2 bases and J by 3 bases, with 10 bases between the two germline ends.

This clone was observed a single time. The V and J genes are TRBV23-1 and TRBJ2-5, with 8 positions matching TRBD2. TRBV23-1 is an ORF for which the function is uncertain. The CDR3 has 16 amino acids. Unmatched junction bases numbered 9, after V lost 4 bases and J lost 2 bases. CDR3: CASSRTAGELQETQYF. The CDR3 DNA reads as TGCGCCAGCAGTCGGACAGCGGGAGAGTTACAAGAGACCCAGTACTTC.

The V and J genes are TRBV28 and TRBJ1-5; D is undetermined. In germline, CDR1 is MDHEN, CDR2 SYDVKM. This CDR3 comprises 13 residues. Trimming pared 6 bases from V and 0 bases from J, leaving 6 bases between. The CDR3 region has the DNA TGTGCCAGCAGATACAATAGCAATCAGCCCCAGCATTTT. It is translated as CASRYNSNQPQHF.

The chain couples TRBV14 to TRBJ2-7, with D perhaps assigned TRBD1 or TRBD2 (5 bases each). This CDR3 region has 14 residues. Trimming took 1 base from V and 0 from J, leaving 7 bases between them. The V gene's germline CDR1 is SGHDN and CDR2 FVKESK. The CDR3 loop reads CASSQAGPSYEQYF. CDR3 sequence (DNA): TGTGCCAGCAGCCAAGCGGGACCCTCCTACGAGCAGTACTTC.

The chain combines TRBV19 with TRBJ1-5, with a possible D match to TRBD1 (6 bases). The CDR3 has 14 amino acids. Germline V gene lookup returns CDR1 LNHDA and CDR2 SQIVND (reference sequence). Trimming shortened V by 6 bases and J by 3 bases, and 12 bases separated the two germline ends. The CDR3 protein is CASRTNRVNQPQHF. The DNA for the CDR3 is TGTGCCAGTAGAACCAACAGGGTCAATCAGCCCCAGCATTTT.

V and J are TRBV5-6 and TRBJ2-1; D ambiguous. Per germline, CDR1 SGHDT and CDR2 YYEEEE. The CDR3 totals 16 residues. V was shortened by 0 bases and J by 0 bases, with 10 bases between the two germline ends. The CDR3 sequence is CASSLVVGSSYNEQFF. The CDR3, as DNA: TGTGCCAGCAGCTTGGTTGTGGGAAGCTCCTACAATGAGCAGTTCTTC.

V gene TRBV5-6 combines with J gene TRBJ1-1, with D uncertain. Germline-derived CDR1 and CDR2 are SGHDT and YYEEEE. Trimming removed 0 bases at V and 0 bases at J, with 15 bases between. This CDR3 region has 17 residues. The CDR3 is CASSLVRAGNMNTEAFF. As DNA, the CDR3 is TGTGCCAGCAGCTTGGTTCGGGCAGGAAATATGAACACTGAAGCTTTCTTT.

The chain is built from TRBV5-1 and TRBJ2-3, with a tentative D call TRBD2 (5 bases). This CDR3 spans 14 amino acids. V lost 2 bases to trimming and J lost 3 bases, with 10 bases between them. The V gene's germline CDR1 is SGHRS and CDR2 YFSETQ. The CDR3 nucleotides read TGCGCCAGCAGCTTATCAGCGGAAACAGATACGCAGTATTTT. Protein: CASSLSAETDTQYF.

The J gene is TRBJ2-7, the V gene TRBV27; maybe TRBD2 (5 bases). V was pared by 4 bases and J by 3 bases, with 13 bases between. This CDR3 spans 14 amino acids. Looked up from germline, CDR1 is MNHEY and CDR2 is SMNVEV (reference sequence). The DNA of the CDR3 is TGTGCCAGCAGTTCCCACTACGGGGACTACGAGCAGTACTTC. It is translated as CASSSHYGDYEQYF.

The rearrangement uses TRBV15 and TRBJ1-5; 8 bases are a match to TRBD1. This CDR3 is 16 amino acids long. Germline values: CDR1 LNHNV, CDR2 YYDKDF (reference sequence). V shed 3 bases and J 8 bases; nucleotides not matched to a gene: 12. CDR3 sequence (DNA): TGTGCCACCAGCAGGGGAGGACAGGGTCGTATTGAGCCCCAGCATTTT. Amino acids: CATSRGGQGRIEPQHF.

The chain joins TRBV28 to TRBJ1-5; no clear D. CDR3 length: 15 residues. V was clipped by 5 bases and J by 4 bases, with 15 bases between them. The V gene's germline CDR1 is MDHEN and CDR2 SYDVKM. The CDR3: CASSNQKAYNQPQHF. The CDR3 DNA sequence: TGTGCCAGCAGTAACCAAAAGGCCTATAATCAGCCCCAGCATTTT.

This clone was observed once. The V and J genes are TRBV4-1 and TRBJ2-7; D remains unclear. Germline V gene sequence: CDR1 MGHRA, CDR2 YSYEKL. Trimming left V 4 bases short and J 5 bases short, with 15 bases between. The CDR3 is 14 residues long. CDR3 nucleotides: TGCGCCAGCAGCCCTCTGGTGTCGGGCAACGAGCAGTACTTC. It is translated as CASSPLVSGNEQYF.